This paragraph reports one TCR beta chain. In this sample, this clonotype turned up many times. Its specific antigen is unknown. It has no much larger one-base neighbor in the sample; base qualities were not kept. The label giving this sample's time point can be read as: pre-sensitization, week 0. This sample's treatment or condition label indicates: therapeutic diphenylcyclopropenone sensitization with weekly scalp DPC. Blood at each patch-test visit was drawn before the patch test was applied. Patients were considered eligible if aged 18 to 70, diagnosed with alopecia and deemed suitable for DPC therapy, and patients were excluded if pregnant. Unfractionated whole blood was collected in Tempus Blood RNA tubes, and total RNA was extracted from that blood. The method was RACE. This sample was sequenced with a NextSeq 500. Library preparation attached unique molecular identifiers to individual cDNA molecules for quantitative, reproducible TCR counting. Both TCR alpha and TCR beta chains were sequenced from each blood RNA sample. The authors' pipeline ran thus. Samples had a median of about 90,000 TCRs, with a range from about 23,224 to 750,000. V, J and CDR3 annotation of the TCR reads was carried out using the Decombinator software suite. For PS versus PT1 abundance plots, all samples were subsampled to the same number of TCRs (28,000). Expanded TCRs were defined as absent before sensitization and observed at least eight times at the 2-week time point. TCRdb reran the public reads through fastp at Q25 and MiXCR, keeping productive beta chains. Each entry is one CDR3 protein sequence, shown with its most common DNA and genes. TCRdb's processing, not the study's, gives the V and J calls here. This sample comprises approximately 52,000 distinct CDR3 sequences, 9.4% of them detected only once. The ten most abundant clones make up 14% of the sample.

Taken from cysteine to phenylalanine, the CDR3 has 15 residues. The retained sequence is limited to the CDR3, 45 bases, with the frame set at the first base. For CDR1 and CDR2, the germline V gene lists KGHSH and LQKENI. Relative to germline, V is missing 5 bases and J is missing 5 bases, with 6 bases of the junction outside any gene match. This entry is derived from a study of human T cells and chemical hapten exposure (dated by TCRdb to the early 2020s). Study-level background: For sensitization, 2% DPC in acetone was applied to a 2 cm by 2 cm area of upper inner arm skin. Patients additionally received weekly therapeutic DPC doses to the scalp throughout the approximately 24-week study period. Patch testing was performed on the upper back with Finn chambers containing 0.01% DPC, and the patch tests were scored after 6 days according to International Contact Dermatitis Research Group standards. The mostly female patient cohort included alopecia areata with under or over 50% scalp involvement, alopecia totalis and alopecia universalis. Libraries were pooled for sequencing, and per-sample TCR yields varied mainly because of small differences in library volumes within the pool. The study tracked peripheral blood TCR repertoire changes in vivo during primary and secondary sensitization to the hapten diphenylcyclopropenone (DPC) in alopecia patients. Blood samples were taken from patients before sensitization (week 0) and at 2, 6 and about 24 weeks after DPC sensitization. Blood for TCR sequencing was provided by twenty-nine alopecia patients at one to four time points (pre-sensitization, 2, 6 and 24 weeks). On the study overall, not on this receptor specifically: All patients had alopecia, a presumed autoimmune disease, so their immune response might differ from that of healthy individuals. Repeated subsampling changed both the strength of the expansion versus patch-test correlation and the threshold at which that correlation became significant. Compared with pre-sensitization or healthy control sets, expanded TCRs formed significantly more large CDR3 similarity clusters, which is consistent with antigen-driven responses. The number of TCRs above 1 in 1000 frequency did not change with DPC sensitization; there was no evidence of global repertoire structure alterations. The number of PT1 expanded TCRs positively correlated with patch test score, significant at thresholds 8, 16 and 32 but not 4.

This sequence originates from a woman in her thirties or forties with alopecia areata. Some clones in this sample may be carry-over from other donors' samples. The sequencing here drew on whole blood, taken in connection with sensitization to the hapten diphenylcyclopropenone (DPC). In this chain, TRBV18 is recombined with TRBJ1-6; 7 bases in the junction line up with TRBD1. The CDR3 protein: CASSESGQHNSPLHF. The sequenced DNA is TGTGCCAGCTCAGAATCGGGACAGCATAATTCACCCCTCCACTTT.